The rows below give T cell receptor beta chains drawn from one sample of a study of OX40 agonist ivuxolimab in advanced cancers. Data came from immunoSEQ multiplex PCR; TCRdb stores just in-frame clones and leaves some out. In the table there are some 82,000 clones, 94% of which are singletons. The sequenced sample was CD4+ or CD8+ T cells sorted from blood, obtained in a trial of the OX40 agonist ivuxolimab. The receptors here all came from an adult with an advanced solid tumor such as melanoma, head and neck, liver or kidney cancer. The CDR3 runs from the conserved cysteine through the conserved F or W. The D gene is left open where the match is weak. A clone size is listed for some rows: how often the clone was seen (once, few, many), or a class if it is expanded.

J gene: TRBJ2-3; D gene: .; clone size: .; V gene: TRBV7-3; CDR3 protein: CASSPHSGAASTDTQYF; CDR3 DNA: TGTGCCAGCAGCCCGCATAGCGGTGCGGCCAGCACAGATACGCAGTATTTT
J gene: TRBJ2-7; D gene: .; clone size: .; V gene: TRBV9; CDR3 protein: CASSVGGSPYEQYF; CDR3 DNA: TGTGCCAGCAGCGTAGGTGGGTCCCCCTACGAGCAGTACTTC
J gene: TRBJ2-7; D gene: .; clone size: .; V gene: TRBV6-5; CDR3 protein: CASSFRIRDYEQYF; CDR3 DNA: TGTGCCAGCAGTTTCAGAATCAGGGACTACGAGCAGTACTTC
J gene: TRBJ2-3; D gene: TRBD2; clone size: .; V gene: TRBV10-3; CDR3 protein: CAISRPSGRAPTDTQYF; CDR3 DNA: TGTGCCATCAGTCGGCCTAGCGGGAGGGCCCCCACAGATACGCAGTATTTT
J gene: TRBJ1-2; D gene: .; clone size: once; V gene: TRBV4-3; CDR3 protein: CASSQATGYYGYTF; CDR3 DNA: TGCGCCAGCAGCCAAGCCACAGGGTACTATGGCTACACCTTC
J gene: TRBJ2-7; D gene: .; clone size: few; V gene: TRBV5-6; CDR3 protein: CASSSVGASYEQYF; CDR3 DNA: TGTGCCAGCAGCTCGGTAGGCGCGTCCTACGAGCAGTACTTC
J gene: TRBJ2-7; D gene: TRBD1; clone size: once; V gene: TRBV28; CDR3 protein: CASSSGQGPYEQYF; CDR3 DNA: TGTGCCAGCAGTTCCGGACAGGGCCCCTACGAGCAGTACTTC
J gene: TRBJ1-1; D gene: TRBD1; clone size: few; V gene: TRBV27; CDR3 protein: CASRTGVTEAFF; CDR3 DNA: TGTGCCAGCAGGACAGGGGTTACTGAAGCTTTCTTT
J gene: TRBJ1-2; D gene: TRBD1; clone size: .; V gene: TRBV29-1; CDR3 protein: CSVEVEGTGYVYGYTF; CDR3 DNA: TGCAGCGTTGAAGTGGAGGGGACAGGGTATGTCTATGGCTACACCTTC
J gene: TRBJ2-1; D gene: TRBD2; clone size: .; V gene: TRBV4-3; CDR3 protein: CASSQDFGTTSGFNEQFF; CDR3 DNA: TGCGCCAGCAGCCAAGATTTCGGAACGACTAGCGGATTCAATGAGCAGTTCTTC